This record covers a single T cell receptor beta chain. Repertoires were generated with immunoSEQ multiplex PCR, while TCRdb's copy carries only in-frame clones and drops some. The sample has about 100,000 clones, 80% seen once. This entry is derived from a study of blood T cell repertoires in COVID-19. The CDR3 totals 14 residues. The V gene lost 2 bases and the J gene lost 0 bases, with 7 bases spanning the gap. CDR1 is MDHEN and CDR2 is SYDVKM in the germline V gene. What was sequenced was peripheral blood. The receptor's source is a man in his 70s with active or convalescent COVID-19. V and J are TRBV28 and TRBJ1-1; D not resolved. CDR3 loop: CASSLRSVNTEAFF. CDR3 DNA sequence: TGTGCCAGCAGTTTACGGTCGGTGAACACTGAAGCTTTCTTT.